The 20 T cell receptor beta chains listed next were all sequenced from one sample in a study of T-cell reconstitution after alpha-beta-depleted transplantation in children. Preparation of the TCRbeta library was carried out with unique molecular identifiers. TCRdb redid the calling of the PCR reads with MiXCR, one entry per CDR3 protein. The sample shows about 610,000 distinct CDR3 sequences, more than 9% of them seen only once. The material sequenced was PBMCs from the stem cell graft donor, taken from the stem cell graft. These receptors were obtained from a human donor who donated a stem cell graft to a child with acute myeloid leukemia.

The V call is TRBV7-8, the J call TRBJ2-1, with TRBD2 matching 10 bases. V lost 3 bases and J lost 9; bases outside the gene matches: 17. From germline, CDR1 is SGHVS and CDR2 FQNEAQ. The CDR3 has 18 amino acids. CDR3 DNA sequence: TGTGCCAGCAGCTTGAACCTTGGCCTAGCGGGAGTAGGAGTTGAGCAGTTCTTC. Amino acid sequence: CASSLNLGLAGVGVEQFF.

This clonotype showed up many times. CDR3 sequence: CASSLTGDNYGYTF. The CDR3 coding sequence is TGCGCCAGCAGCTTGACGGGGGATAACTATGGCTACACCTTC. The V and J genes are TRBV5-1 and TRBJ1-2; D possibly corresponds to TRBD1 (5 bases). The ends were cut back, 1 base at V and 1 base at J, with 8 bases in the middle. The CDR3 sequence is 14 residues long. CDR1 SGHRS and CDR2 YFSETQ come from the germline V gene.

The chain links TRBV19 to TRBJ1-5; 7 nucleotides align to TRBD1. The CDR3 extends over 15 amino acids. Losses at the gene ends were 3 bases for V and 0 bases for J; bases not matched to a gene: 2. Germline V gives CDR1 LNHDA, CDR2 SQIVND (reference sequence). CDR3 in amino acids: CASSIGQDSNQPQHF. In DNA form, the CDR3 reads TGTGCCAGTAGTATCGGACAGGATAGCAATCAGCCCCAGCATTTT. Supplemented by reference TRBV19 and TRBJ1-5, the full variable domain reads DGGITQSPKYLFRKEGQNVTLSCEQNLNHDAMYWYRQDPGQGLRLIYYSQIVNDFQKGDIAEGYSVSREKKESFPLTVTSAQKNPTAFYLCASSIGQDSNQPQHFGDGTRLSIL.

This clonotype has ten or more counts. CDR3 nucleotide sequence: TGTGCCAGCAGTTTTTTGAACACTGAAGCTTTCTTT. It encodes CASSFLNTEAFF. The chain combines TRBV12-3 or TRBV12-4 with TRBJ1-1; D is unresolved. Trimming stripped 3 bases from V and 0 bases from J, with 2 bases between. There are 12 residues in the CDR3.

V usage is TRBV11-1 and J usage is TRBJ2-5, with D possibly matching TRBD1 (6 bases). The CDR3 runs to 14 residues. Between the trimmed V and J ends, which lost 3 bases and 2 bases, there was a span of 10 bases. Germline loops: CDR1 SGHAT, CDR2 FQDESV (reference sequence). The CDR3 DNA reads TGTGCCAGCAGCTTGGGGACACGGCAAGAGACCCAGTACTTC. It yields the protein CASSLGTRQETQYF.

This clonotype was counted a few times. This rearrangement joins TRBV25-1 to TRBJ2-4, with D perhaps TRBD1 or TRBD2 (5 bases each). From germline, CDR1 is MGHDK and CDR2 SYGVNS. Trimming pared 2 bases from V and 7 bases from J, leaving 9 bases between. The CDR3 contains 13 residues. CDR3 region: CASSETEGNIQYF. CDR3 nucleotides: TGTGCCAGCAGTGAAACAGAGGGGAACATTCAGTACTTC.

The J gene is TRBJ2-5, the V gene TRBV6-1; 7 bases map to TRBD2. The CDR3 consists of 15 residues. Looked up from germline, CDR1 is MNHNS and CDR2 is SASEGT. Losses at the gene ends were 8 bases for V and 1 base for J; bases not matched to a gene: 10. The chain's CDR3 is CASGRGLSSQETQYF. CDR3 in DNA: TGTGCCAGCGGTCGGGGACTAAGCTCCCAAGAGACCCAGTACTTC.

In its sample, this clonotype was seen many times. The V call is TRBV10-3, the J call TRBJ1-3, with 8 bases aligning to TRBD1. The CDR3 is made up of 13 amino acids. Unmatched junction bases numbered 5, after V lost 10 bases and J lost 3 bases. Germline-derived CDR1 and CDR2 are ENHRY and SYGVKD. The CDR3 is CATATGVGNTIYF. The CDR3 coding sequence is TGTGCCACCGCGACAGGGGTTGGAAACACCATATATTTT.

This clonotype was seen more than once but under ten times. The gene calls are TRBV9 and TRBJ2-5; 8 nucleotides align to TRBD2. CDR3 length equals 14 residues. Germline CDR1 SGDLS, CDR2 YYNGEE. The V and J ends lost 5 bases and 2 bases, in that order; junction bases with no gene match: 5. As DNA, the CDR3 is TGTGCCAGCAGTTATAGCGGGAATCAAGAGACCCAGTACTTC. Translation: CASSYSGNQETQYF.

This clonotype was detected ten times or more. V and J are TRBV10-3 and TRBJ2-7; 9 nucleotides match TRBD1. The CDR3 runs 12 residues. V lost 8 bases, J lost 3 bases, and 2 bases stayed unmatched. From germline, CDR1 is ENHRY and CDR2 SYGVKD. CDR3 amino acids: CAIRQGGYEQYF. The CDR3 DNA reads as TGTGCCATCCGACAGGGGGGCTACGAGCAGTACTTC.

The chain links TRBV20-1 to TRBJ1-2; 7 positions agree with TRBD1. Germline V CDR1 and CDR2: DFQATT, SNEGSKA (reference sequence). This CDR3 is built from 13 residues. The V segment lost 2 bases and the J segment 6 bases; nucleotides outside the gene matches: 6. CDR3 region: CSARKEGAHGYTF. CDR3 coding DNA: TGCAGTGCTAGAAAGGAGGGGGCGCATGGCTACACCTTC.

There are a few counts of this clonotype. V usage is TRBV2 and J usage is TRBJ2-1, with D possibly TRBD2 on 5 matching bases. Trimming pared 3 bases from V and 0 bases from J, leaving 15 bases between. This CDR3 has 17 amino acids. CDR1 and CDR2 from the germline V gene are SNHLY and FYNNEI. The CDR3 DNA reads TGTGCCAGCAGTGAGCGGAGTCCTAGCAGCTCCTACAATGAGCAGTTCTTC. Translated: CASSERSPSSSYNEQFF.

The chain employs TRBV11-1 and TRBJ2-2, with D maybe TRBD1 (5 bases). The ends were cut back, 6 bases at V and 0 bases at J, with 14 bases in the middle. Germline CDR1 SGHAT, CDR2 FQDESV (reference sequence). The CDR3 runs 16 residues. In DNA, the CDR3 is TGTGCCAGCAGTCCTTCGACAGCTTCGAACACCGGGGAGCTGTTTTTT. The encoded protein is CASSPSTASNTGELFF.

This clonotype was seen at least ten times. The chain carries TRBV5-1 and TRBJ2-3; TRBD2 agrees at 12 bases. Germline lookup yields CDR1 SGHRS and CDR2 YFSETQ. J was trimmed by 5 bases and V by 5 bases; bases with no gene match: 6. This CDR3 is built from 15 residues. CDR3 in DNA: TGCGCCAGCAGTCTTAGGACTAGCGGGGTAGATACGCAGTATTTT. Amino acids: CASSLRTSGVDTQYF.

This clonotype was detected ten times or more. The V call is TRBV15, the J call TRBJ1-2; D gene uncertain. This CDR3 spans 15 amino acids. The ends were cut back, 1 base at V and 4 bases at J, with 13 bases in the middle. The germline gives CDR1 LNHNV, CDR2 YYDKDF (reference sequence). The CDR3 loop reads CATSRANPGSYGYTF. For the CDR3, the DNA is TGTGCCACCAGCAGAGCGAATCCCGGGAGCTATGGCTACACCTTC. The full variable domain, its missing parts supplied by reference TRBV15 and TRBJ1-2, is DAMVIQNPRYQVTQFGKPVTLSCSQTLNHNVMYWYQQKSSQAPKLLFHYYDKDFNNEADTPDNFQSRRPNTSFCFLDIRSPGLGDTAMYLCATSRANPGSYGYTFGSGTRLTVV.

The table lists this clonotype with many counts. The chain is built from TRBV29-1 and TRBJ2-1; 14 positions match TRBD2. V trimming: 7 bases; J trimming: 11 bases; junction bases outside the gene matches: 13. Germline loops: CDR1 SQVTM, CDR2 ANQGSEA. The CDR3 runs 15 residues. For the CDR3, the DNA is TGCAGCGCCGACCGCGGGACTAGCGGGGGTAGGCAGCAGTTCTTC. This codes for CSADRGTSGGRQQFF.

V usage is TRBV18 and J usage is TRBJ2-5, with TRBD1 matching over 9 bases. V shed 3 bases, J shed 4 bases, and the junction held 9 bases outside the gene matches. This CDR3 region has 16 residues. Germline CDR1 is KGHSH and CDR2 is LQKENI. The CDR3 DNA follows: TGTGCCAGCTCACCTTACCTCGGGACAGGGTTAGAGACCCAGTACTTC. Encoded protein: CASSPYLGTGLETQYF.

This clonotype was observed a handful of times. V and J are TRBV30 and TRBJ2-7; D is undetermined. V was pared by 1 base and J by 5 bases, with 6 bases between. CDR3 length equals 11 residues. In germline, CDR1 is GTSNPN, CDR2 SVGIG (reference sequence). Written as DNA, the CDR3 is TGTGCCTGGAGTGACCAACACGAGCAGTACTTC. Protein: CAWSDQHEQYF. The full variable domain, its missing parts supplied by reference TRBV30 and TRBJ2-7, is SQTIHQWPATLVQPVGSPLSLECTVEGTSNPNLYWYRQAAGRGLQLLFYSVGIGQISSEVPQNLSASRPQDRQFILSSKKLLLSDSGFYLCAWSDQHEQYFGPGTRLTVT.

This clonotype was detected only a few times. This chain uses TRBV5-1 with TRBJ2-7; 8 bases agree with TRBD2. CDR1 and CDR2 (germline): SGHRS, YFSETQ. Losses at the gene ends were 1 base for V and 3 bases for J; bases not matched to a gene: 15. The CDR3 has 18 amino acids. The CDR3 spells CASSLWSGSPSRGYEQYF. CDR3 coding DNA: TGCGCCAGCAGCTTGTGGAGCGGGAGTCCTTCGAGGGGCTACGAGCAGTACTTC.

The chain carries TRBV5-1 and TRBJ2-5; 7 positions agree with TRBD1. The trim removed 0 bases at V and 3 bases at J, leaving 2 bases unmatched. There are 14 residues in the CDR3. Germline V gene lookup returns CDR1 SGHRS and CDR2 YFSETQ. The CDR3, as DNA: TGCGCCAGCAGCTTGGAGGGGGCGGAAGAGACCCAGTACTTC. Its translation is CASSLEGAEETQYF. Using reference TRBV5-1 and TRBJ2-5 for the parts outside the CDR3, the full variable domain is KAGVTQTPRYLIKTRGQQVTLSCSPISGHRSVSWYQQTPGQGLQFLFEYFSETQRNKGNFPGRFSGRQFSNSRSEMNVSTLELGDSALYLCASSLEGAEETQYFGPGTRLLVL.